The present TCR beta chain was sequenced within a study of T cells after yellow fever vaccination. As for the study in general: The fractions with low cell numbers were processed using SMART-Seq v4 Ultra Low Input.

This clonotype was seen repeatedly, ten times or more. The antigen is undetermined. Study findings and constraints: The secondary response was weaker but peaked faster, day 5 versus 15.

The V end lost 5 bases, the J end lost 8 bases, and 7 bases lay between the germline ends. This CDR3 has 11 amino acids. Germline V gene sequence: CDR1 LNHDA, CDR2 SQIVND (reference sequence). TCR cDNA, made by 5'RACE template switching, carried an added universal primer site and UMIs. TCRdb reanalysed the 5' RACE reads using MiXCR and keeps one entry per CDR3 protein. In the table there are about 69,000 distinct CDR3 sequences, about 6% of which are singletons. The receptor was derived from a man younger than 35 who received the YFV17D yellow fever vaccine. J is TRBJ2-1 and V is TRBV19, with D tentatively TRBD1 or TRBD2 (5 bases each). The material was CD4+ T cells sorted from PBMCs, obtained roughly 15 days after the first yellow fever vaccination. Written as DNA, the CDR3 is TGTGCCAGTAGTCGGGGCGATGAGCAGTTCTTC. Its translation is CASSRGDEQFF. The whole variable domain, filled in from reference TRBV19 and TRBJ2-1, reads DGGITQSPKYLFRKEGQNVTLSCEQNLNHDAMYWYRQDPGQGLRLIYYSQIVNDFQKGDIAEGYSVSREKKESFPLTVTSAQKNPTAFYLCASSRGDEQFFGPGTRLTVL.